Below, 30 T cell receptor beta chains from the same sample are listed, as sequenced in a study of blood T cell repertoires in COVID-19. Here immunoSEQ multiplex PCR was the method, and the copy in TCRdb shows in-frame clones only, minus some. The sample records more than 200,000 clones, around 86% being singletons. Sequencing was done on a sample of peripheral blood. These receptors were taken from a woman aged 45-65 years with COVID-19, enrolled during active disease.

This clone was picked up one time. The genes are TRBV9 and TRBJ2-7; maybe TRBD2 (6 bases). In germline, CDR1 is SGDLS, CDR2 YYNGEE. V dropped 4 bases and J dropped 6 bases, with 17 bases sitting between them. The CDR3 has 14 amino acids. The DNA for the CDR3 is TGTGCCAGCAGCAGTCCGGGACTGCTGGGCGAGCAGTACTTC. This translates into CASSSPGLLGEQYF.

The chain uses TRBV19 and TRBJ1-5; perhaps TRBD1 as D (5 bases). The CDR3 covers 14 residues. Trimming took off 2 bases at V and 5 bases at J, with 10 bases between the two ends. Looked up from germline, CDR1 is LNHDA and CDR2 is SQIVND (reference sequence). Here the CDR3 DNA reads TGTGCCAGTAGTATACCACAGGATTATCAGCCCCAGCATTTT. Its translation is CASSIPQDYQPQHF.

The rearrangement links TRBV4-1 to TRBJ2-7, with 9 bases lining up with TRBD1. The CDR3 extends over 14 amino acids. Looked up from germline, CDR1 is MGHRA and CDR2 is YSYEKL. Germline trimming cut 4 bases from V and 4 bases from J; bases unmatched to any gene: 5. The CDR3 region is CASSPVTGGYEQYV. As DNA, the CDR3 is TGCGCCAGCAGCCCTGTGACAGGGGGATACGAGCAGTACGTC.

The genes are TRBV11-3 and TRBJ2-1; D might be TRBD2 (5 bases). Germline V gives CDR1 SGHNT, CDR2 YENEEA. The germline V and J ends were trimmed by 1 base and 6 bases, with 16 bases remaining between them. CDR3 length: 16 residues. The CDR3 is CASSLGAGPGSNEQFF. The CDR3 coding sequence is TGTGCCAGCAGCTTAGGAGCAGGCCCGGGGAGCAATGAGCAGTTCTTC.

The CDR3 coding sequence is TGTGCCAGCAGACACAGGGGCCGCCAACTGGGCTACACCTTC. Amino acids: CASRHRGRQLGYTF. This chain connects TRBV13 to TRBJ1-2; 7 positions match TRBD1. Trimming cost V 6 bases and J 8 bases; bases outside gene matches: 12. The CDR3 length is 14 residues. CDR1 and CDR2 from the germline V gene are PRHDT and FYEKMQ (reference sequence).

V gene TRBV15 combines with J gene TRBJ2-1, with a possible D match to TRBD1 (6 bases). V was shortened by 2 bases and J by 4 bases, with 15 bases between the two germline ends. The CDR3 length is 16 residues. Germline lookup yields CDR1 LNHNV and CDR2 YYDKDF (reference sequence). Here the CDR3 DNA reads TGTGCCACCAGCAGATCCTCCAGGGGTTCGTACAATGAGCAGTTCTTC. It specifies CATSRSSRGSYNEQFF.

The rearrangement joins TRBV7-2 to TRBJ2-3, with no clear D. Trimming removed 5 bases at V and 2 bases at J, with 8 bases between. CDR1 and CDR2 from the germline V gene are SGHTA and FQGNSA. The CDR3 sequence is 13 residues long. The DNA of the CDR3 is TGTGCCAGCAGCCCTCCCCCCACAGATACGCAGTATTTT. The encoded protein is CASSPPPTDTQYF.

The chain couples TRBV19 to TRBJ2-2, with D unclear. V was cut by 2 bases and J by 5 bases, with 15 bases left in between. CDR3 size: 16 residues. The germline gives CDR1 LNHDA, CDR2 SQIVND (reference sequence). The chain's CDR3 is CASSIPSTFRTGELFF. Written as DNA, the CDR3 is TGTGCCAGTAGTATACCTTCGACATTTAGGACCGGGGAGCTGTTTTTT.

This chain links TRBV9 with TRBJ2-2; a possible D gene is TRBD1 (6 bases). Germline V lookup: CDR1 SGDLS, CDR2 YYNGEE. The V and J ends lost 3 bases and 5 bases respectively, with 8 bases between them. This CDR3 contains 13 residues. The CDR3 coding sequence is TGTGCCAGCAGCGGGGGGCCGACCGGGGAGCTGTTTTTT. It encodes CASSGGPTGELFF.

CDR3 sequence: CASSLKRGHPDGAFF. The CDR3 bases are TGTGCCAGCAGTCTTAAGCGGGGACACCCGGACGGGGCTTTCTTT. The V gene is TRBV27, the J gene TRBJ1-1; D is perhaps TRBD1 (6 bases). V lost 5 bases, J lost 11 bases, and 24 bases lay in between. The germline CDR1 and CDR2 sequences are MNHEY and SMNVEV (reference sequence). This CDR3 has 15 amino acids.

This chain links TRBV6-5 with TRBJ2-7; 7 nucleotides line up with TRBD2. With V trimmed by 8 bases and J by 1 base, 8 bases remained unmatched. Germline loops: CDR1 MNHEY, CDR2 SVGAGI. The CDR3 sequence is 14 residues long. CDR3 nucleotide sequence: TGTGCCAGCTCAAAGGCGGGGGATTCCTACGAGCAGTACTTC. Its protein is CASSKAGDSYEQYF.

The chain employs TRBV19 and TRBJ2-1, with a possible D match to TRBD2 (6 bases). CDR1 and CDR2 (germline): LNHDA, SQIVND (reference sequence). The V gene lost 3 bases and the J gene lost 0 bases, with 18 bases spanning the gap. The CDR3 loop spans 18 amino acids. The CDR3 protein is CASSIGLGVAVSYNEQFF. Here the CDR3 DNA reads TGTGCCAGTAGTATTGGACTCGGGGTAGCGGTCTCCTACAATGAGCAGTTCTTC.

There are a few counts of this clone. This rearrangement joins TRBV4-3 to TRBJ1-5; 8 bases map to TRBD1. Per germline, CDR1 LGHNA and CDR2 YSLEER. V was clipped by 1 base and J by 6 bases; unmatched bases: 8. CDR3 length equals 16 residues. The CDR3 region is CASSQGIGQGGQPQHF. The DNA of the CDR3 is TGCGCCAGCAGCCAAGGAATAGGACAGGGAGGTCAGCCCCAGCATTTT.

V gene TRBV20-1 combines with J gene TRBJ2-7, with a weak D call TRBD2 (5 bases). CDR3 length: 12 residues. Germline V lookup: CDR1 DFQATT, CDR2 SNEGSKA (reference sequence). The ends were cut back, 3 bases at V and 6 bases at J, with 12 bases in the middle. The DNA for the CDR3 is TGCAGTGCTAGTCTATACGAGGGCGAGCAGTACTTC. It specifies CSASLYEGEQYF.

This chain uses TRBV27 with TRBJ2-7, with TRBD1 identical over 9 bases. The CDR3 consists of 16 residues. Trimming removed 4 bases from V and 8 bases from J; junction bases left unmatched: 15. Germline V lookup: CDR1 MNHEY, CDR2 SMNVEV (reference sequence). The DNA of the CDR3 is TGTGCCAGCAGTTGGGGGGGGTTGGGACAGGGTATGAAGCAGTACTTC. Amino acid sequence: CASSWGGLGQGMKQYF.

This clone was detected only a few times. V gene TRBV5-1 combines with J gene TRBJ1-2, with D unresolved. Trimming stripped 5 bases from V and 8 bases from J, with 13 bases between. The CDR3 totals 12 residues. From germline, CDR1 is SGHRS and CDR2 YFSETQ. The CDR3 region has the DNA TGCGCCAGCAGAGAGGAGCGGAGGGGCTACACCTTC. It codes for CASREERRGYTF.

V and J are TRBV19 and TRBJ2-1, with TRBD2 matching over 12 bases. Germline CDR1 and CDR2: LNHDA and SQIVND (reference sequence). The CDR3 totals 15 residues. V shed 3 bases, J shed 8 bases, and the junction held 5 bases outside the gene matches. This CDR3 is CASSMLAGGLDEQFF. In DNA form, the CDR3 reads TGTGCCAGTAGTATGCTAGCGGGGGGGCTCGATGAGCAGTTCTTC.

This rearrangement joins TRBV10-3 to TRBJ1-1; tentatively, D is TRBD1 (6 bases). V lost 7 bases and J 1 base, leaving 13 bases between the germline ends. The germline V gene has CDR1 ENHRY and CDR2 SYGVKD. The CDR3 length is 14 residues. The CDR3 loop is CAINAGTQNTEAFF. The CDR3, as DNA: TGTGCCATCAATGCCGGGACACAGAACACTGAAGCTTTCTTT.

This sequence joins TRBV6-1 and TRBJ2-5; TRBD2 agrees at 7 bases. This CDR3 spans 15 amino acids. Germline V gene data show CDR1 as MNHNS and CDR2 as SASEGT. V was pared by 1 base and J by 5 bases, with 7 bases of the junction left unmatched. The CDR3 DNA sequence: TGTGCCAGCAGTGAAGTTAGGGGAGCGGGGGAGACCCAGTACTTC. Residues: CASSEVRGAGETQYF.

This clone occurred once. The chain combines TRBV19 with TRBJ1-1, with D uncertain. Trimming took 5 bases from V and 4 from J, leaving 14 bases between them. CDR3 length: 14 residues. The germline V gene encodes CDR1 LNHDA and CDR2 SQIVND (reference sequence). The CDR3: CASSSWAGGTEAFF. Written as DNA, the CDR3 is TGTGCCAGTAGTTCTTGGGCCGGTGGCACTGAAGCTTTCTTT.

The chain employs TRBV5-1 and TRBJ1-1, with 7 bases identical to TRBD1. The ends lost 2 bases at V and 8 bases at J; junction bases unmatched: 12. This CDR3 contains 15 residues. The germline V gene encodes CDR1 SGHRS and CDR2 YFSETQ. This CDR3 is CASSLTGAPGGEAFF. The CDR3 DNA follows: TGCGCCAGCAGCTTAACAGGGGCCCCTGGTGGCGAAGCTTTCTTT. Combining the CDR3 with reference TRBV5-1 and TRBJ1-1 gives the whole variable domain KAGVTQTPRYLIKTRGQQVTLSCSPISGHRSVSWYQQTPGQGLQFLFEYFSETQRNKGNFPGRFSGRQFSNSRSEMNVSTLELGDSALYLCASSLTGAPGGEAFFGQGTRLTVV.

The rearrangement uses TRBV6-5 and TRBJ1-5; 8 bases agree with TRBD1. Per the germline V gene, CDR1 is MNHEY and CDR2 is SVGAGI. The CDR3 is made up of 14 amino acids. V shed 7 bases and J 6 bases; nucleotides not matched to a gene: 8. This chain's CDR3 is CASTAGGSGQPQHF. Written as DNA, the CDR3 is TGTGCCAGCACGGCAGGGGGCTCTGGTCAGCCCCAGCATTTT.

To note about this clone: Other nucleotide sequences from this sample produce the same CDR3. The V call is TRBV5-1, the J call TRBJ1-1; maybe TRBD1 (5 bases). V was trimmed by 4 bases and J by 2 bases, leaving 12 bases between them. CDR3 length equals 14 residues. Germline CDR1 and CDR2: SGHRS and YFSETQ. CDR3 sequence reads: CASSREGSNTEAFF. The DNA of the CDR3 is TGCGCCAGCAGCCGGGAGGGGTCTAACACTGAAGCTTTCTTT.

This sequence joins TRBV15 and TRBJ1-5; D perhaps matches TRBD1 (6 bases). Germline CDR1 LNHNV, CDR2 YYDKDF (reference sequence). This CDR3 is built from 14 residues. V was trimmed by 1 base and J by 5 bases, leaving 9 bases between them. This CDR3 reads CATSRGGGDQPQHF. In DNA, the CDR3 is TGTGCCACCAGCAGAGGAGGGGGGGATCAGCCCCAGCATTTT. Drawing the rest from reference TRBV15 and TRBJ1-5, the complete variable domain is DAMVIQNPRYQVTQFGKPVTLSCSQTLNHNVMYWYQQKSSQAPKLLFHYYDKDFNNEADTPDNFQSRRPNTSFCFLDIRSPGLGDTAMYLCATSRGGGDQPQHFGDGTRLSIL.

This chain uses TRBV3-1 (or the pseudogene TRBV3-2) with TRBJ1-1; D may be TRBD1 (5 bases). Trimming pared 4 bases from V and 1 base from J, leaving 10 bases between. The germline gives CDR1 LGHDT, CDR2 YNNKEL (reference sequence). This CDR3 comprises 14 residues. The CDR3 sequence: CASSPTVKNTEAFF. The CDR3 DNA follows: TGTGCCAGCAGCCCGACAGTGAAGAACACTGAAGCTTTCTTT.

This chain connects TRBV11-2 to TRBJ1-1, with D tentatively TRBD1 (6 bases). CDR3 length: 16 amino acids. Germline CDR1 and CDR2: SGHAT and FQNNGV. V shed 1 base and J shed 4 bases, with 16 bases lying between them. The CDR3 sequence: CASSLGTDNRATEAFF. DNA for the CDR3: TGTGCCAGCAGCTTAGGTACGGATAACAGGGCCACTGAAGCTTTCTTT. Variable domain in full (rest from reference TRBV11-2 and TRBJ1-1): EAGVAQSPRYKIIEKRQSVAFWCNPISGHATLYWYQQILGQGPKLLIQFQNNGVVDDSQLPKDRFSAERLKGVDSTLKIQPAKLEDSAVYLCASSLGTDNRATEAFFGQGTRLTVV.

In regard to this clone: Other DNA variants within this sample encode the same CDR3. The chain carries TRBV11-3 and TRBJ2-7; TRBD2 matches 9 bases. Germline V lookup: CDR1 SGHNT, CDR2 YENEEA. After removal of 0 bases from V and 7 bases from J, the junction contained 7 bases not matched to a gene. The CDR3 spans 15 residues. The CDR3 region is CASSLDGGGAGEQYF. CDR3 DNA: TGTGCCAGCAGCTTAGATGGCGGGGGGGCAGGTGAGCAGTACTTC. Together with reference TRBV11-3 and TRBJ2-7, the CDR3 gives the full variable domain: EAGVVQSPRYKIIEKKQPVAFWCNPISGHNTLYWYLQNLGQGPELLIRYENEEAVDDSQLPKDRFSAERLKGVDSTLKIQPAELGDSAVYLCASSLDGGGAGEQYFGPGTRLTVT.

The V call is TRBV28, the J call TRBJ2-3; no reliable D call. With 6 bases removed from V and 7 bases from J, the gap between germline ends came to 11 bases. Germline V gives CDR1 MDHEN, CDR2 SYDVKM. The CDR3 is 12 amino acids. Here the CDR3 reads CASSPERNTQYF. DNA for the CDR3: TGTGCCAGCAGCCCAGAAAGAAATACGCAGTATTTT.

The chain combines TRBV29-1 with TRBJ2-2, with 7 bases fitting TRBD2. Germline lookup yields CDR1 SQVTM and CDR2 ANQGSEA. The CDR3 is made up of 15 amino acids. The V segment lost 3 bases and the J segment 1 base; nucleotides outside the gene matches: 5. As DNA, the CDR3 is TGCAGCGTTGATGTGAGCGGGAAGAACACCGGGGAGCTGTTTTTT. Translated, it gives CSVDVSGKNTGELFF.

The chain has TRBV7-6 and TRBJ2-1; TRBD2 matches 13 bases. CDR3 length: 15 residues. Germline CDR1 reads SGHVS; CDR2 reads FNYEAQ. The J segment lost 9 bases and the V segment lost 3 bases, leaving 5 bases of the junction unmatched. This chain's CDR3 is CASSFTSGGAGEQFF. The CDR3 region has the DNA TGTGCCAGCAGCTTCACTAGCGGGGGGGCCGGTGAGCAGTTCTTC.